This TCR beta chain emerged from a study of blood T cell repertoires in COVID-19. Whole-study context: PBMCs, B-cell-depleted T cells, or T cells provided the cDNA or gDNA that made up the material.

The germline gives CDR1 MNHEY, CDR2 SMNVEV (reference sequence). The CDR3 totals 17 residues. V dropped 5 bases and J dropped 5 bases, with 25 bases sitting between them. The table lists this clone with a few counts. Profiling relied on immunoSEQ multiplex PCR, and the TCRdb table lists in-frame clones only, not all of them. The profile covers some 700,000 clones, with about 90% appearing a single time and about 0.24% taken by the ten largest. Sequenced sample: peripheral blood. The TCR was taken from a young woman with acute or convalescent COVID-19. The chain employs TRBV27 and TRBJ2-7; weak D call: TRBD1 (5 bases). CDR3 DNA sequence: TGTGCCAGCAGTGGACGGGCTCTTCAGGGCCTACCCCACGAGCAGTACTTC. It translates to CASSGRALQGLPHEQYF.